This entry lists 30 T cell receptor beta chains sequenced from one sample in a study of CD8 T cells in Susac syndrome. About 0.45 to 1 ug RNA was reverse transcribed with random hexamers. TCRdb redid the calling of the immunoSEQ multiplex PCR reads with MiXCR, one entry per CDR3 protein. The sample consists of 90,000 to 110,000 distinct CDR3 sequences, less than 97% of them appearing once. The sample consisted of CD4+ T cells from PBMCs. Receptors originate from a human donor in good health.

In this sample, this clonotype turned up a few times. The V and J genes are TRBV28 and TRBJ1-2; weak D call: TRBD1 (5 bases). Germline V lookup: CDR1 MDHEN, CDR2 SYDVKM. This CDR3 spans 13 amino acids. The V and J ends lost 3 bases and 6 bases respectively, with 11 bases between them. This CDR3 reads CASSFGQGNGYTF. Here the CDR3 DNA reads TGTGCCAGCAGTTTCGGCCAGGGAAATGGCTACACCTTC.

Comments on this clonotype: At one end, the junction sequence differs from germline, possibly due to a read error. V usage is TRBV29-1 and J usage is TRBJ1-1; TRBD1 matches at 7 bases. This CDR3 spans 14 amino acids. Germline loops: CDR1 SQVTM, CDR2 ANQGSEA. The DNA for the CDR3 is TGCAGCGTTCATCGAGGGGGCCTGAACACTGAAGTTTTCTTT. It codes for CSVHRGGLNTEVFF.

This chain connects TRBV4-3 to TRBJ2-5; D possibly corresponds to TRBD1 (6 bases). Trimming shortened V by 0 bases and J by 2 bases, and 16 bases separated the two germline ends. The CDR3 runs to 17 residues. In germline, CDR1 is LGHNA, CDR2 YSLEER. CDR3 sequence (DNA): TGCGCCAGCAGCCAAGATTTCCGGGACACCCTGCAAGAGACCCAGTACTTC. The encoded protein is CASSQDFRDTLQETQYF.

The V call is TRBV9, the J call TRBJ2-3, with D possibly TRBD2 on 5 matching bases. Trimming stripped 3 bases from V and 0 bases from J, with 11 bases between. This CDR3 contains 15 residues. Germline CDR1 SGDLS, CDR2 YYNGEE. CDR3 region: CASSAEGQSTDTQYF. CDR3 in DNA: TGTGCCAGCAGCGCCGAGGGTCAAAGCACAGATACGCAGTATTTT.

The sample holds one count of this clonotype. The rearrangement links TRBV27 to TRBJ1-1; 7 bases line up with TRBD1. This CDR3 region has 13 residues. V was clipped by 6 bases and J by 3 bases; unmatched bases: 4. CDR1 is MNHEY and CDR2 is SMNVEV in the germline V gene (reference sequence). CDR3 in DNA: TGTGCCAGCAGACAACAGGGGTACACTGAAGCTTTCTTT. Translated, it gives CASRQQGYTEAFF.

This rearrangement joins TRBV30 to TRBJ2-7, with a weak D call TRBD1 (5 bases). This CDR3 has 11 amino acids. Germline-derived CDR1 and CDR2 are GTSNPN and SVGIG (reference sequence). V was clipped by 8 bases and J by 3 bases, with 11 bases between them. The chain's CDR3 is CAGDRVYEQYF. For the CDR3, the DNA is TGTGCCGGCGACAGAGTCTACGAGCAGTACTTC.

CDR3 residues: CASRKPGGDLYTEAFF. In DNA form, the CDR3 reads TGTGCCAGTAGAAAGCCAGGGGGCGATTTGTACACTGAAGCTTTCTTT. The V call is TRBV5-4, the J call TRBJ1-1, with TRBD1 matching 8 bases. Germline V gives CDR1 SGHNT, CDR2 YYREEE (reference sequence). Unmatched junction bases numbered 15, after V lost 8 bases and J lost 3 bases. This CDR3 region has 16 residues.

The chain is built from TRBV29-1 and TRBJ2-1; no firm D call. Looked up from germline, CDR1 is SQVTM and CDR2 is ANQGSEA. Trimming removed 7 bases at V and 3 bases at J, with 13 bases between. The CDR3 loop spans 13 amino acids. The CDR3 DNA reads TGCAGCGCGGAGTACCGCGGCTACAATGAGCAGTTCTTC. It translates to CSAEYRGYNEQFF.

The table lists this clonotype with a count of one. The chain employs TRBV6-5 and TRBJ2-5, with D tentatively TRBD1 (6 bases). CDR3 size: 13 residues. The V end was cut by 5 bases, the J end by 2 bases, with 9 bases between. CDR1 MNHEY and CDR2 SVGAGI come from the germline V gene. CDR3 sequence: CASSKQGQETQYF. CDR3 coding DNA: TGTGCCAGCAGTAAGCAGGGGCAAGAGACCCAGTACTTC.

The chain couples TRBV7-9 to TRBJ2-2; D possibly corresponds to TRBD1 (5 bases). Between the trimmed V and J ends, which lost 1 base and 6 bases, there was a span of 9 bases. The CDR3 contains 14 residues. Germline loops: CDR1 SEHNR, CDR2 FQNEAQ (reference sequence). DNA of the CDR3: TGTGCCAGCAGCTTAGTTTGGGGCGCCGGGGAGCTGTTTTTT. Its translation: CASSLVWGAGELFF. Full variable domain (remainder filled in from reference TRBV7-9 and TRBJ2-2): DTGVSQNPRHKITKRGQNVTFRCDPISEHNRLYWYRQTLGQGPEFLTYFQNEAQLEKSRLLSDRFSAERPKGSFSTLEIQRTEQGDSAMYLCASSLVWGAGELFFGEGSRLTVL.

The V gene is TRBV3-1, the J gene TRBJ1-1, with 8 bases identical to TRBD1. V shed 3 bases and J 10 bases; nucleotides not matched to a gene: 4. Germline-derived CDR1 and CDR2 are LGHDT and YNNKEL (reference sequence). The CDR3 covers 12 residues. In nucleotides, the CDR3 is TGTGCCAGCAGCCACGGACAGGGTGCAGCTTTCTTT. It yields the protein CASSHGQGAAFF. Combining the CDR3 with reference TRBV3-1 and TRBJ1-1 gives the whole variable domain DTAVSQTPKYLVTQMGNDKSIKCEQNLGHDTMYWYKQDSKKFLKIMFSYNNKELIINETVPNRFSPKSPDKAHLNLHINSLELGDSAVYFCASSHGQGAAFFGQGTRLTVV.

As DNA, the CDR3 is TGTGCCAGCAGTTCCAACAGAGTTAGCAATCAGCCCCAGCATTTT. This codes for CASSSNRVSNQPQHF. V and J are TRBV28 and TRBJ1-5; D is undetermined. Per germline, CDR1 MDHEN and CDR2 SYDVKM. The CDR3 runs to 15 residues. V lost 4 bases to trimming and J lost 0 bases, with 10 bases between them.

V usage is TRBV18 and J usage is TRBJ2-5; maybe TRBD2 (6 bases). The CDR3 covers 13 residues. V was trimmed by 5 bases and J by 1 base, leaving 8 bases between them. In germline, CDR1 is KGHSH, CDR2 LQKENI. Here the CDR3 reads CASSGGVQETQYF. The DNA for the CDR3 is TGTGCCAGCTCAGGCGGGGTCCAAGAGACCCAGTACTTC.

This chain uses TRBV6-1 with TRBJ2-4; either TRBD1 or TRBD2 may fit D (5 bases each). The CDR3 length is 14 residues. Germline assignment: CDR1 MNHNS and CDR2 SASEGT. The germline V and J ends were trimmed by 0 bases and 8 bases, with 11 bases remaining between them. CDR3 in amino acids: CASSEAGGSDIQYF. CDR3 DNA sequence: TGTGCCAGCAGTGAAGCTGGGGGTTCCGACATTCAGTACTTC.

The chain couples TRBV28 to TRBJ1-5; tentatively, D is TRBD1 (5 bases). The CDR3 length is 14 residues. The V end lost 6 bases, the J end lost 7 bases, and 16 bases lay between the germline ends. Germline V gene sequence: CDR1 MDHEN, CDR2 SYDVKM. CDR3 nucleotide sequence: TGTGCCAGCAGCGAGTCTTCCCGGGGGCAGCCCCAGCATTTT. It codes for CASSESSRGQPQHF.

V usage is TRBV9 and J usage is TRBJ1-4, with D perhaps matching TRBD1 (6 bases). Germline values: CDR1 SGDLS, CDR2 YYNGEE. The ends were cut back, 7 bases at V and 6 bases at J, with 16 bases in the middle. The CDR3 is 14 amino acids. The CDR3 protein is CASAPRGGDEKLFF. CDR3 in DNA: TGTGCCAGCGCGCCTCGGGGGGGCGATGAAAAACTGTTTTTT.

J is TRBJ2-7 and V is TRBV29-1; 7 nucleotides align to TRBD1. J gave up 2 bases and V 6 bases, and 13 bases lay outside the gene matches. The CDR3 totals 15 residues. Germline CDR1 SQVTM, CDR2 ANQGSEA. Written as DNA, the CDR3 is TGCAGCGTCCAACCCGCCTGGGACAGACCCTACGAGCAGTACTTC. Amino acid sequence: CSVQPAWDRPYEQYF.

This chain connects TRBV20-1 to TRBJ1-4; 10 bases line up with TRBD1. Germline V lookup: CDR1 DFQATT, CDR2 SNEGSKA (reference sequence). This CDR3 has 14 residues. V dropped 5 bases and J dropped 3; count of bases not matched to a gene: 3. The CDR3 bases are TGCAGTGCTCGACAGGGGGCGGCTAATGAAAAACTGTTTTTT. Amino acid sequence: CSARQGAANEKLFF.

The V gene is TRBV7-2, the J gene TRBJ2-2, with TRBD2 identical over 8 bases. The CDR3 is made up of 17 amino acids. Germline CDR1 is SGHTA and CDR2 is FQGNSA. V shed 2 bases, J shed 1 base, and the junction held 6 bases outside the gene matches. In DNA form, the CDR3 reads TGTGCCAGCAGCTTATGGCCCACTAGCGGGAACACCGGGGAGCTGTTTTTT. Amino acids: CASSLWPTSGNTGELFF.

J is TRBJ2-2 and V is TRBV28; 8 positions match TRBD2. Unmatched junction bases numbered 11, after V lost 3 bases and J lost 5 bases. Looked up from germline, CDR1 is MDHEN and CDR2 is SYDVKM. This CDR3 spans 17 amino acids. The DNA of the CDR3 is TGTGCCAGCAGTTTTAGATTCCGACTAGCGAGGACCGGGGAGCTGTTTTTT. It encodes CASSFRFRLARTGELFF.

The CDR3 nucleotides are TGTGCCAGCAGTTTGGCTAGCGGGACCCCGAAGATCCACAATGAGCAGTTCTTC. Translation gives CASSLASGTPKIHNEQFF. The V call is TRBV6-2 or TRBV6-3, the J call TRBJ2-1; TRBD2 matches 9 bases. CDR1 MNHEY and CDR2 SVGEGT come from the germline V gene. J lost 5 bases, V lost 4 bases, and 15 bases had no gene match. The CDR3 is 18 amino acids.

J is TRBJ1-1 and V is TRBV5-1; TRBD1 agrees at 9 bases. V lost 5 bases, J lost 2 bases, and 7 bases stayed unmatched. The germline V gene encodes CDR1 SGHRS and CDR2 YFSETQ. CDR3 length: 15 amino acids. The CDR3 bases are TGCGCCAGCAGTCTCTGGGGACAGGGTAACACTGAAGCTTTCTTT. It encodes CASSLWGQGNTEAFF.

To note about this clonotype: At one of its ends the junction is not consistent with the germline gene, which may arise from a read error. The J gene is TRBJ2-7, the V gene TRBV5-1; D is perhaps TRBD1 (5 bases). From germline, CDR1 is SGHRS and CDR2 YFSETQ. The CDR3 spans 12 residues. DNA for the CDR3: TGCGCCAGCAGCCAGCAGGGCGAGACTTTCCTCTTC. This translates into CASSQQGETFLF.

The table lists this clonotype with a count of one. The chain carries TRBV7-3 and TRBJ2-3, with 7 bases identical to TRBD2. Germline V gene data show CDR1 as SGHTA and CDR2 as FQGTGA. This CDR3 contains 15 residues. The V gene end was trimmed by 2 bases and the J gene end by 2 bases; junction bases not matched to a gene: 4. The CDR3 DNA is TGTGCCAGCAGCTTAGATCTAGCGGCCACAGATACGCAGTATTTT. The encoded protein is CASSLDLAATDTQYF.

The chain has TRBV2 and TRBJ2-7; unclear D gene. This CDR3 is 14 amino acids long. V was clipped by 7 bases and J by 4 bases, with 17 bases between them. Per germline, CDR1 SNHLY and CDR2 FYNNEI. The CDR3 loop reads CASKFRQMDYEQYF. CDR3 nucleotide sequence: TGTGCCAGCAAGTTCCGGCAGATGGATTACGAGCAGTACTTC.

The V call is TRBV5-1, the J call TRBJ2-5; a weak D match, TRBD1 (6 bases). Germline V gene data show CDR1 as SGHRS and CDR2 as YFSETQ. V was clipped by 0 bases and J by 5 bases, with 14 bases between them. The CDR3 length is 15 residues. The CDR3 reads CASSLDPGVVETQYF. In nucleotides, the CDR3 is TGCGCCAGCAGCTTGGACCCAGGGGTTGTGGAGACCCAGTACTTC.

CDR3 amino acids: CAWSPRRQTNYGYTF. The CDR3 coding sequence is TGTGCCTGGAGTCCCCGTCGACAGACAAACTATGGCTACACCTTC. The chain uses TRBV30 and TRBJ1-2; weak D call: TRBD1 (5 bases). Trimming removed 2 bases at V and 2 bases at J, with 15 bases between. Germline V lookup: CDR1 GTSNPN, CDR2 SVGIG (reference sequence). There are 15 residues in the CDR3.

This chain joins TRBV19 and TRBJ2-4, with D possibly being TRBD2 (6 bases). V was pared by 5 bases and J by 4 bases, with 9 bases between. CDR3 length: 13 residues. Germline V gene sequence: CDR1 LNHDA, CDR2 SQIVND (reference sequence). The CDR3 sequence is CASSSREKNIQYF. As DNA, the CDR3 is TGTGCCAGTAGTTCCCGGGAGAAAAACATTCAGTACTTC.

This clonotype was seen a handful of times. The chain uses TRBV12-3 or TRBV12-4 and TRBJ2-6; D unresolved. Trimming shortened V by 2 bases and J by 0 bases, and 5 bases separated the two germline ends. The CDR3 is made up of 15 amino acids. Here the CDR3 DNA reads TGTGCCAGCAGTTTACGCGGCTCTGGGGCCAACGTCCTGACTTTC. Its translation is CASSLRGSGANVLTF.

The rearrangement joins TRBV2 to TRBJ2-1; D is ambiguous. Germline values: CDR1 SNHLY, CDR2 FYNNEI. V lost 2 bases to trimming and J lost 4 bases, with 6 bases between them. This CDR3 region has 13 residues. The CDR3, as DNA: TGTGCCAGCAGTGAAACCACTTACAATGAGCAGTTCTTC. It translates to CASSETTYNEQFF.